The 5 T cell receptor beta chains in this list originate from one sample, sequenced in a study of tumor-infiltrating lymphocytes in primary liver carcinoma. The template, about 540 ng total RNA, yielded TCR beta cDNA made with a constant-region primer. Slightly modified ARM-PCR with three nested multiplex PCR rounds yielded TCR beta libraries. The first two PCR rounds, around 11 cycles each, used TRBV1-TRBV30 forward primers and a C-beta reverse primer. TCRdb called the multiplex PCR reads again in MiXCR, with one record for every CDR3 protein. The table includes tens of thousands of distinct CDR3 sequences, roughly 72% detected once. Both RNA and DNA were isolated together from about 21-30 mg of bulk tissue that had not been sorted. The sequenced material came from liver tumor tissue from sampling region 1. Subset defined: tumor region T1, superior pole. These receptors were taken from a man aged 35-49 years with primary liver carcinoma and hepatitis B virus infection.

Regarding this clonotype: A read error is possible here, since a much larger clone lies one base away. The J gene is TRBJ2-5, the V gene TRBV7-9, with D perhaps matching TRBD2 (6 bases). Trimming took 4 bases from V and 4 from J, leaving 13 bases between them. This CDR3 is 14 amino acids long. CDR1 SEHNR and CDR2 FQNEAQ come from the germline V gene (reference sequence). The CDR3 coding sequence is TGTGCCAGCAGCTGGGGTGGGGGACTAGAGACCCAGTACTTC. Amino acids: CASSWGGGLETQYF.

As for this clonotype: The junction departs from germline at one end; a sequencing error may be responsible. CDR3 sequence: CASGLKRRAEQYF. CDR3 coding DNA: TGTGCCAGCGGCTTAAAAAGGCGCGCCGAACAGTACTTC. The chain combines TRBV11-2 with TRBJ2-7, with unresolved D. The CDR3 has 13 residues. Germline loops: CDR1 SGHAT, CDR2 FQNNGV.

As to this clonotype: One junction end disagrees with the germline gene, perhaps due to a read error. The chain links TRBV13 to TRBJ2-3; D might be TRBD2 (5 bases). Germline V lookup: CDR1 PRHDT, CDR2 FYEKMQ (reference sequence). This CDR3 contains 13 residues. CDR3 loop: CDSSPRRGDTRYF. The CDR3 DNA is TGTGACAGCAGCCCGAGACGGGGAGATACGCGGTATTTT.

This clonotype was found once. This may be a read error, as it is one base from a much larger clone. The chain is built from TRBV28 and TRBJ2-5, with 8 bases that match TRBD1. Germline assignment: CDR1 MDHEN and CDR2 SYDVKM. CDR3 length: 13 amino acids. The CDR3 region is CASILFSRDRQYF. CDR3 nucleotides: TGTGCCAGCATTTTATTTTCCCGGGACAGGCAGTACTTC.

For this clonotype: The junction differs from germline at one of its ends, possibly a read error. The gene calls are TRBV28 and TRBJ2-7; TRBD2 is a possible D gene (5 bases). The CDR3 sequence is 14 residues long. Germline CDR1 is MDHEN and CDR2 is SYDVKM. In DNA form, the CDR3 reads TGTGCCAGCACCCTCCTTCACGGAGGAGGCAAGCAGTATTTC. This sequence encodes CASTLLHGGGKQYF.